The 7 T cell receptor beta chains below all came from one sample that was sequenced in a study of T cell clonotyping in hematopoietic cell transplantation. Method: immunoSEQ multiplex PCR; TCRdb's copy keeps in-frame clones and lacks some. The table lists around 19,000 clones, roughly 77% of them singletons. This sample's time point: recipient sample about 28 days before transplant, after cytoreduction. Sequenced here: peripheral blood mononuclear cells, sampled before stem cell transplant. The receptors shown here come from a man in his 60s with acute myeloid leukemia. Some clones in this sample may be carry-over from other donors' samples.

This clone occurred a few times. V is TRBV19 and J is TRBJ2-1; 8 bases are shared with TRBD2. This CDR3 is built from 15 residues. Trimming at V came to 5 bases and at J to 6 bases, leaving 9 bases not matched to a gene. Germline values: CDR1 LNHDA, CDR2 SQIVND (reference sequence). The CDR3 loop reads CASSERGSVLNEQFF. The CDR3 nucleotides are TGTGCCAGTAGTGAGCGGGGGAGTGTTCTCAATGAGCAGTTCTTC. The entire variable domain, with the rest obtained from reference TRBV19 and TRBJ2-1, is as follows: DGGITQSPKYLFRKEGQNVTLSCEQNLNHDAMYWYRQDPGQGLRLIYYSQIVNDFQKGDIAEGYSVSREKKESFPLTVTSAQKNPTAFYLCASSERGSVLNEQFFGPGTRLTVL.

This CDR3 is CASSREVNYEQYF. CDR3 nucleotides: TGTGCCAGCTCCCGAGAAGTTAATTACGAGCAGTACTTC. The V call is TRBV18, the J call TRBJ2-7; the D is unclear. The germline CDR1 and CDR2 sequences are KGHSH and LQKENI. The germline V and J ends were trimmed by 6 bases and 4 bases, with 13 bases remaining between them. This CDR3 comprises 13 residues.

The chain links TRBV28 to TRBJ1-2; D unclear. This CDR3 is built from 12 residues. CDR1 and CDR2 from the germline V gene are MDHEN and SYDVKM. The germline V and J ends were trimmed by 3 bases and 7 bases, with 9 bases remaining between them. The CDR3 sequence: CASSLEYSGYTF. For the CDR3, the DNA is TGTGCCAGCAGTTTGGAATATAGTGGCTACACCTTC.

J is TRBJ2-5 and V is TRBV2, with 10 bases that match TRBD2. CDR3 length: 16 amino acids. The germline CDR1 and CDR2 sequences are SNHLY and FYNNEI. Trimming cost V 6 bases and J 5 bases; bases outside gene matches: 12. Written as DNA, the CDR3 is TGTGCCAGCAGCGCTACCCGACTAGCGGGTTCGGAGACCCAGTACTTC. Amino acid sequence: CASSATRLAGSETQYF. Full variable domain (missing parts from reference TRBV2 and TRBJ2-5): EPEVTQTPSHQVTQMGQEVILRCVPISNHLYFYWYRQILGQKVEFLVSFYNNEISEKSEIFDDQFSVERPDGSNFTLKIRSTKLEDSAMYFCASSATRLAGSETQYFGPGTRLLVL.

This clone was picked up a small number of times. The DNA for the CDR3 is TGCAGCGTTGACGGGACAGGGGACGCCTACGAGCAGTACTTC. Its translation is CSVDGTGDAYEQYF. The V gene is TRBV29-1, the J gene TRBJ2-7; 10 bases line up with TRBD1. The junction had 4 bases not matched to a gene; V was cut back by 3 bases and J by 2 bases. There are 14 residues in the CDR3. In germline, CDR1 is SQVTM, CDR2 ANQGSEA.

This clone turned up a few times. This rearrangement joins TRBV30 to TRBJ1-2; a possible D gene is TRBD1 (5 bases). Trimming shortened V by 0 bases and J by 8 bases, and 16 bases separated the two germline ends. Germline lookup yields CDR1 GTSNPN and CDR2 SVGIG (reference sequence). This CDR3 region has 14 residues. CDR3 bases: TGTGCCTGGAGTGTAAGGGCAGGGCGTGACGGCTACACCTTC. It codes for CAWSVRAGRDGYTF. The variable domain in full, with the rest retrieved from reference TRBV30 and TRBJ1-2, is SQTIHQWPATLVQPVGSPLSLECTVEGTSNPNLYWYRQAAGRGLQLLFYSVGIGQISSEVPQNLSASRPQDRQFILSSKKLLLSDSGFYLCAWSVRAGRDGYTFGSGTRLTVV.

This clone was observed a handful of times. J is TRBJ1-1 and V is TRBV30, with D possibly TRBD1 on 5 matching bases. Trimming pared 3 bases from V and 1 base from J, leaving 12 bases between. Germline V gives CDR1 GTSNPN, CDR2 SVGIG (reference sequence). The CDR3 sequence is 14 residues long. The CDR3 DNA reads as TGTGCCTGGAGCCCGGGACGGGGGAACACTGAAGCTTTCTTT. As protein: CAWSPGRGNTEAFF.